These T cell receptor beta chains were read from a single sample in a study of blood T cell repertoires in COVID-19. Generated by immunoSEQ multiplex PCR, the TCRdb table keeps only in-frame clones and is missing some. The data contain about 330,000 clones, 89% of them singletons. Sequenced material: peripheral blood. These receptors were obtained from a man in his late teens or twenties who had recovered from COVID-19. Each CDR3 is given with its conserved first and last residue. Fields, in order: CDR3 DNA, CDR3 protein, V gene, J gene, clone size, D gene. D genes are given only for firm matches. Part of the rows lack a size; the others show once, few, many or a class for expanded clones.

CDR3 DNA: TGTGCCAGCAGCTTGGATTGGACAGCAGGAAACACCATATATTTT
CDR3 protein: CASSLDWTAGNTIYF
V gene: TRBV7-2
J gene: TRBJ1-3
clone size: .
D gene: .

CDR3 DNA: TGTGCCAGCAGTAAGGGGGACAGAGTGAAGGAGCAGTACTTC
CDR3 protein: CASSKGDRVKEQYF
V gene: TRBV6-5
J gene: TRBJ2-7
clone size: .
D gene: TRBD1

CDR3 DNA: TGTGCCAGCAGTTACTCGAAAGCCCGCGACAATGAGCAGTTCTTC
CDR3 protein: CASSYSKARDNEQFF
V gene: TRBV6-6
J gene: TRBJ2-1
clone size: .
D gene: .

CDR3 DNA: TGTGCCAGCAGCGTGGGGGACAACTATAATTCACCCCTCCACTTT
CDR3 protein: CASSVGDNYNSPLHF
V gene: TRBV9
J gene: TRBJ1-6
clone size: .
D gene: .

CDR3 DNA: TGTGCCAGCAGTTTATATCCGGGAGGCACAGATACGCAGTATTTT
CDR3 protein: CASSLYPGGTDTQYF
V gene: TRBV27
J gene: TRBJ2-3
clone size: .
D gene: .

CDR3 DNA: TGTGCCAGCAGTTTAGAGGCAGGGCGCTACACCTTC
CDR3 protein: CASSLEAGRYTF
V gene: TRBV12-3/TRBV12-4
J gene: TRBJ1-2
clone size: .
D gene: .

CDR3 DNA: TGTGCCAGCATTCGGACAGGGCTGGCTTTCTTT
CDR3 protein: CASIRTGLAFF
V gene: TRBV6-5
J gene: TRBJ1-1
clone size: once
D gene: TRBD1

CDR3 DNA: TGTGCCAGCAGTGAAGCCCCGGACAGCGAATACCAAGAGACCCAGTACTTC
CDR3 protein: CASSEAPDSEYQETQYF
V gene: TRBV6-1
J gene: TRBJ2-5
clone size: .
D gene: .

CDR3 DNA: TGCGCCAGCAGCGTCCCAGGGGGCCACTATGGCTACACCTTC
CDR3 protein: CASSVPGGHYGYTF
V gene: TRBV4-1
J gene: TRBJ1-2
clone size: .
D gene: TRBD1

CDR3 DNA: TGTGCCACCAGCAGAGTCGGCACTAGCGCTCACTCCTTCGCAGATACGCAGTATTTT
CDR3 protein: CATSRVGTSAHSFADTQYF
V gene: TRBV15
J gene: TRBJ2-3
clone size: .
D gene: TRBD2

CDR3 DNA: TGTGCCAGCAGCCAAGCTGGGGCCGGTAATGAAAAACTGTTTTTT
CDR3 protein: CASSQAGAGNEKLFF
V gene: TRBV3-1/TRBV3-2
J gene: TRBJ1-4
clone size: .
D gene: .

CDR3 DNA: TGTGCCAGCAGTTACGGACCCGGGACTGCGACATATGGCTACACCTTC
CDR3 protein: CASSYGPGTATYGYTF
V gene: TRBV6-5
J gene: TRBJ1-2
clone size: .
D gene: .

CDR3 DNA: TGTGCCAGCAGCTCACAAGAGACCCAGTACTTC
CDR3 protein: CASSSQETQYF
V gene: TRBV5-4
J gene: TRBJ2-5
clone size: .
D gene: .

CDR3 DNA: TGCGCCAGCTCATTGGTTACTCGTGCAGATACGCAGTATTTT
CDR3 protein: CASSLVTRADTQYF
V gene: TRBV5-1
J gene: TRBJ2-3
clone size: .
D gene: .

CDR3 DNA: TGTGCCAGAAGCTTGAGGGGATTCCACGAGCAGTACTTC
CDR3 protein: CARSLRGFHEQYF
V gene: TRBV5-3
J gene: TRBJ2-7
clone size: .
D gene: .

CDR3 DNA: TGTGCCAGCAGCTTGGGGCACAGCTCAAACACCATATATTTT
CDR3 protein: CASSLGHSSNTIYF
V gene: TRBV5-6
J gene: TRBJ1-3
clone size: .
D gene: .

CDR3 DNA: TGCAGCGTCCTGGACAGCCTACTTGAAGCTTTCTTT
CDR3 protein: CSVLDSLLEAFF
V gene: TRBV29-1
J gene: TRBJ1-1
clone size: .
D gene: .

CDR3 DNA: TGCAGCGCCCTGATGGCGGGGCGCTACAATGAGCAGTTCTTC
CDR3 protein: CSALMAGRYNEQFF
V gene: TRBV29-1
J gene: TRBJ2-1
clone size: .
D gene: .

CDR3 DNA: TGTGCCTGGAGGGGTGACGGAGCCTACGAGCAGTACTTC
CDR3 protein: CAWRGDGAYEQYF
V gene: TRBV30
J gene: TRBJ2-7
clone size: .
D gene: .

CDR3 DNA: TGTGCCGCAGCGGGGGGGATCTATCAGCCCCAGCATTTT
CDR3 protein: CAAAGGIYQPQHF
V gene: TRBV2
J gene: TRBJ1-5
clone size: .
D gene: .

CDR3 DNA: TGTGCCAGCAGCTTGGGACTAGCCAATGAGCAGTTCTTC
CDR3 protein: CASSLGLANEQFF
V gene: TRBV7-3
J gene: TRBJ2-1
clone size: few
D gene: TRBD2

CDR3 DNA: TGCGCCAGCAGCCAAGGACAGGGTGCGGCAACTAATGAAAAACTGTTTTTT
CDR3 protein: CASSQGQGAATNEKLFF
V gene: TRBV4-1
J gene: TRBJ1-4
clone size: .
D gene: TRBD1

CDR3 DNA: TGTGCCAGCTCACCATTACAGGGGGCGGATGGCTACACCTTC
CDR3 protein: CASSPLQGADGYTF
V gene: TRBV18
J gene: TRBJ1-2
clone size: .
D gene: TRBD1

CDR3 DNA: TGTGCCAGCTATAAGAACACTGAAGCTTTCTTT
CDR3 protein: CASYKNTEAFF
V gene: TRBV6-5
J gene: TRBJ1-1
clone size: .
D gene: .

CDR3 DNA: TGTGCCAGCAGTGAAACCCTGATAGGGGGGGACACTGAAGCTTTCTTT
CDR3 protein: CASSETLIGGDTEAFF
V gene: TRBV25-1
J gene: TRBJ1-1
clone size: .
D gene: .

CDR3 DNA: TGTGCCAGCAGCGAGGGGTCCGATCAGCCCCAGCATTTT
CDR3 protein: CASSEGSDQPQHF
V gene: TRBV9
J gene: TRBJ1-5
clone size: .
D gene: .

CDR3 DNA: TGTGCCAGCAGTTACCCGCCCAGGGCCACTGAAGCTTTCTTT
CDR3 protein: CASSYPPRATEAFF
V gene: TRBV6-2/TRBV6-3
J gene: TRBJ1-1
clone size: .
D gene: .

CDR3 DNA: TGCGCCAGCAGCCCCGGGACAGGAGGTGGCACTGAAGCTTTCTTT
CDR3 protein: CASSPGTGGGTEAFF
V gene: TRBV4-3
J gene: TRBJ1-1
clone size: .
D gene: TRBD1

CDR3 DNA: TGCGCCAGCAGGGGGGCAGGGGACCACAATGAGCAGTTCTTC
CDR3 protein: CASRGAGDHNEQFF
V gene: TRBV10-1
J gene: TRBJ2-1
clone size: .
D gene: .

CDR3 DNA: TGTGCCAGCAGCGTACAGGGGGCGCTTGCTGGAAACACCATATATTTT
CDR3 protein: CASSVQGALAGNTIYF
V gene: TRBV7-2
J gene: TRBJ1-3
clone size: .
D gene: TRBD1

CDR3 DNA: TGTGCCAGCAGCGTAGGGCACCAATCCTACGAGCAGTACTTC
CDR3 protein: CASSVGHQSYEQYF
V gene: TRBV9
J gene: TRBJ2-7
clone size: .
D gene: .

CDR3 DNA: TGTGCCAGTAGCCCCGACAGGTCATATGGCTACACCTTC
CDR3 protein: CASSPDRSYGYTF
V gene: TRBV19
J gene: TRBJ1-2
clone size: .
D gene: .

CDR3 DNA: TGCGCCAGCCCCCGGCCGAGGGCCCAAACTTACAATGAGCAGTTCTTC
CDR3 protein: CASPRPRAQTYNEQFF
V gene: TRBV10-1
J gene: TRBJ2-1
clone size: .
D gene: .

CDR3 DNA: TGTGCCAGCAGGCCCGACAGGGGTGCTAGTCATTGGCATGAGCAGTTCTTC
CDR3 protein: CASRPDRGASHWHEQFF
V gene: TRBV7-9
J gene: TRBJ2-1
clone size: .
D gene: TRBD1

CDR3 DNA: TGCGCCAGCAGCAGGGGTAATTCACCCCTCCACTTT
CDR3 protein: CASSRGNSPLHF
V gene: TRBV4-1
J gene: TRBJ1-6
clone size: .
D gene: .

CDR3 DNA: TGTGCCAGCAGCCAAGATCGAGCATCTAACACTGAAGCTTTCTTT
CDR3 protein: CASSQDRASNTEAFF
V gene: TRBV4-2
J gene: TRBJ1-1
clone size: .
D gene: .

CDR3 DNA: TGTGCCAGCTCACCCCGGGGGGACGGGGAGCTGTTTTTT
CDR3 protein: CASSPRGDGELFF
V gene: TRBV18
J gene: TRBJ2-2
clone size: .
D gene: TRBD2

CDR3 DNA: TGTGCCAGCAGCTTTGGTGGCAGCTCCTACGAGCAGTACTTC
CDR3 protein: CASSFGGSSYEQYF
V gene: TRBV5-6
J gene: TRBJ2-7
clone size: .
D gene: .

CDR3 DNA: TGTGCCGGGAGGGGGAATTTAGAAGTACACACAGATACGCAGTATTTT
CDR3 protein: CAGRGNLEVHTDTQYF
V gene: TRBV10-3
J gene: TRBJ2-3
clone size: once
D gene: .

CDR3 DNA: TGTGCCAGCAGTCCTGGACTAGCTTACACAGATACGCAGTATTTT
CDR3 protein: CASSPGLAYTDTQYF
V gene: TRBV6-5
J gene: TRBJ2-3
clone size: .
D gene: TRBD2

CDR3 DNA: TGTGCCAGCAGTTGGACAGGATTTGGGAATGGCTACACCTTC
CDR3 protein: CASSWTGFGNGYTF
V gene: TRBV6-5
J gene: TRBJ1-2
clone size: once
D gene: TRBD1

CDR3 DNA: TGTGCCAGCGGCCAGACAGCCTACGAGCAGTACTTC
CDR3 protein: CASGQTAYEQYF
V gene: TRBV6-2/TRBV6-3
J gene: TRBJ2-7
clone size: .
D gene: .

CDR3 DNA: TGCGCCAGCAGCTCGCACAGGGATCTTGAAGCTTTCTTT
CDR3 protein: CASSSHRDLEAFF
V gene: TRBV5-1
J gene: TRBJ1-1
clone size: .
D gene: .

CDR3 DNA: TGTGCCAGCAGTCCGCCCACACAGGGGAGGTGGAGGAACACTGAAGCTTTCTTT
CDR3 protein: CASSPPTQGRWRNTEAFF
V gene: TRBV6-6
J gene: TRBJ1-1
clone size: .
D gene: TRBD1

CDR3 DNA: TGTGCCAGCAGTTTCGGCACAGACGGGAACACCGGGGAGCTGTTTTTT
CDR3 protein: CASSFGTDGNTGELFF
V gene: TRBV6-2/TRBV6-3
J gene: TRBJ2-2
clone size: .
D gene: .

CDR3 DNA: TGTGCCAGCTCAAACACAGGGGGCACTGAAGCTTTCTTT
CDR3 protein: CASSNTGGTEAFF
V gene: TRBV3-1/TRBV3-2
J gene: TRBJ1-1
clone size: .
D gene: TRBD1

CDR3 DNA: TGTGCCAGCTCACCCGGGACAGCCGTTAGGAACGAGCAGTACTTC
CDR3 protein: CASSPGTAVRNEQYF
V gene: TRBV18
J gene: TRBJ2-7
clone size: .
D gene: TRBD1

CDR3 DNA: TGTGCCAGCAGCCGGACAGGGGGGAACTCCTACGAGCAGTACTTC
CDR3 protein: CASSRTGGNSYEQYF
V gene: TRBV27
J gene: TRBJ2-7
clone size: .
D gene: TRBD1